The present TCR beta chain was sequenced within a study of blood T cell repertoires in COVID-19. TCRdb's copy holds only in-frame clones and misses some; the assay was immunoSEQ multiplex PCR. Of under 450,000 clones listed, about 89% are singletons. The germline V gene has CDR1 SGHRS and CDR2 YFSETQ. Trimming left V 0 bases short and J 2 bases short, with 6 bases between. This CDR3 has 14 amino acids. Cohorts were assigned according to the clinical history that participants reported. As for this clone: Other DNA sequences from this sample encode an identical CDR3 as well.

Sequencing input: PBMCs or T cells enriched from blood (not recorded which). The clonotype was recovered from a middle-aged woman who had been exposed to COVID-19. This chain joins TRBV5-1 and TRBJ1-5, with no clear D. CDR3 bases: TGCGCCAGCAGCTTGGGCGGGGGCAATCAGCCCCAGCATTTT. Translation: CASSLGGGNQPQHF.